A selection of T cell receptor beta chains follows, all from one sample in a study of post-analysis software for immune sequencing data. One entry per CDR3 protein results from TCRdb running MiXCR on the PCR reads. The data show 750,000 to 950,000 distinct CDR3 sequences, approximately 50% seen once. Sequencing was performed on blood. These receptors came from a girl aged 10 to 17 with multiple sclerosis. The CDR3 runs from the conserved cysteine through the conserved F or W. D genes are given only for firm matches. Not every row has a clone size; where given, it reads once, few, many or a size class.

clone_size	v_call	d_call	j_call	cdr3_nt	cdr3_aa
few	TRBV7-3	TRBD2	TRBJ2-1	TGTGCCAGCAGCTTAAGGACTAGCGGGACTTTTGTGAATGAGCAGTTCTTC	CASSLRTSGTFVNEQFF
.	TRBV12-3/TRBV12-4	TRBD1	TRBJ2-5	TGTGCCAGCAGTTCGCCGGACAGGGGCCCTCAAGAGACCCAGTACTTC	CASSSPDRGPQETQYF
.	TRBV28	.	TRBJ2-3	TGTGCCAGCAGCTCCAGCGGGCGGGCTAGCACAGATACGCAGTATTTT	CASSSSGRASTDTQYF
few	TRBV25-1	.	TRBJ2-7	TGTGCCAGCAGATATTCCTACGAGCAGTACTTC	CASRYSYEQYF
.	TRBV5-4	.	TRBJ2-2	TGCGCCAGCAGCTTGGGACTCTCGAACACCGGGGAGCTGTTTTTT	CASSLGLSNTGELFF
.	TRBV5-5	TRBD1	TRBJ2-7	TGTGCCAGCAGCTTTTGGACAGGGAGCTCCTACGAGCAGTACTTC	CASSFWTGSSYEQYF
.	TRBV5-1	TRBD1	TRBJ1-1	TGCGCCAGCAGCTTGGGGGACAGGGCTTTGAACACTGAAGCTTTCTTT	CASSLGDRALNTEAFF
.	TRBV15	TRBD2	TRBJ2-3	TGTGCCACCAGCTCAAAGACCGGGACTAGCATATATACGCAGTATTTT	CATSSKTGTSIYTQYF
.	TRBV7-9	.	TRBJ2-7	TGTGCCAGCAGCTTAGCTGCCCCCTCGGACGAGCAGTACTTC	CASSLAAPSDEQYF
.	TRBV7-9	.	TRBJ2-3	TGTGCCAGCAGCTTAGTCGGGTTAGGAGATACGCAGTATTTT	CASSLVGLGDTQYF
.	TRBV6-5	TRBD1	TRBJ2-5	TGTGCCAGCGGACAGGGTCAAGAGACCCAGTACTTC	CASGQGQETQYF
.	TRBV20-1	TRBD2	TRBJ2-3	TGCAGTGCTAGAGATATAGCGGGGAGGCCAGATACGCAGTATTTT	CSARDIAGRPDTQYF
.	TRBV10-3	.	TRBJ1-1	TGTGCCATCATGGGGGGACAATCGAACACTGAAGCTTTCTTT	CAIMGGQSNTEAFF
.	TRBV2	TRBD1	TRBJ1-6	TGTGCCAGCAGTCCTCTACAGGGGGCGAGGGATAATTCACCCCTCCACTTT	CASSPLQGARDNSPLHF
few	TRBV20-1	TRBD2	TRBJ2-7	TGCAGTGCTAAGACTAGCGGGGGCTACGAGCAGTACTTC	CSAKTSGGYEQYF
.	TRBV4-1	.	TRBJ2-1	TGCGCCAGCAGCCAAGGCCTGTCCGGGCCAAGCCTCAATGAGCAGTTCTTC	CASSQGLSGPSLNEQFF
.	TRBV29-1	TRBD1	TRBJ2-5	TGCAGCGGGACAGGGAAGACCGGTGGGGACCAAGAGACCCAGTACTTC	CSGTGKTGGDQETQYF
once	TRBV5-1	TRBD1	TRBJ2-5	TGCGCCAGCAGCAGGGGACAGCAGTTGGAGACCCAGTACTTC	CASSRGQQLETQYF
.	TRBV10-3	TRBD1	TRBJ2-1	TGTGCCACTGGCAGACTCAGGACAGGGGGAGACTACAATGAGCAGTTCTTC	CATGRLRTGGDYNEQFF
few	TRBV12-3/TRBV12-4	TRBD1	TRBJ1-2	TGTGCCAGCAGTTTATGGGACAGCCCAGGATATGGCTACACCTTC	CASSLWDSPGYGYTF
.	TRBV6-5	TRBD2	TRBJ2-7	TGTGCCAGCAGTTACGGTTCTAGCGGGACTCCCTACGAGCAGTACTTC	CASSYGSSGTPYEQYF
.	TRBV5-1	.	TRBJ2-7	TGCGCCAGCAGCCCTGGACAGACGTCCTCCTACGAGCAGTACTTC	CASSPGQTSSYEQYF
.	TRBV30	TRBD1	TRBJ2-4	TGTGCCTGGAGCCACCGGGACAGGAAAAACATTCAGTACTTC	CAWSHRDRKNIQYF
once	TRBV20-1	TRBD2	TRBJ2-1	TGCAGTGCTACCCGGACTAGCGGGAGTAATGAGCAGTTCTTC	CSATRTSGSNEQFF
.	TRBV9	TRBD1	TRBJ1-5	TGTGCCAGCAGCGCCGGGACAGACAATCAGCCCCAGCATTTT	CASSAGTDNQPQHF
few	TRBV12-3/TRBV12-4	.	TRBJ1-2	TGTGCCAGCAGCATACCGGGACACCGCTATGGCTACACCTTC	CASSIPGHRYGYTF
.	TRBV6-1	.	TRBJ1-1	TGTGCCAGCAGGGAGGCGAAGCGCACTGAAGCTTTCTTT	CASREAKRTEAFF
.	TRBV4-1	.	TRBJ1-6	TGCGCCAGCAGCCAACAACTAGGGACGCCGAATTCACCCCTCCACTTT	CASSQQLGTPNSPLHF
.	TRBV7-9	.	TRBJ2-7	TGTGCCAGCAGCTTAGCTCAGGACCTTTCCTACGAGCAGTACTTC	CASSLAQDLSYEQYF
.	TRBV20-1	TRBD2	TRBJ2-1	TGCAGTGCTCCTTTAGCGGGACCCTACAATGAGCAGTTCTTC	CSAPLAGPYNEQFF
few	TRBV29-1	TRBD2	TRBJ2-1	TGCAGCGTTGGACCGACTAGCGGCCCGGAAAATGAGCAGTTCTTC	CSVGPTSGPENEQFF
.	TRBV6-5	TRBD2	TRBJ2-7	TGTGCCAGCAGTTACTCGGAGACTAGCGCCCGATATTCCTACGAGCAGTACTTC	CASSYSETSARYSYEQYF
once	TRBV7-9	.	TRBJ2-7	TGTGCCAGCAGCTTAGGGGGAGGTCTAGCGCCATCCTACGAGCAGTACTTC	CASSLGGGLAPSYEQYF
few	TRBV4-2	TRBD1	TRBJ2-1	TGTGCCAGCAGCCCCAGAATCCGGGACAGAACCTACAATGAGCAGTTCTTC	CASSPRIRDRTYNEQFF
few	TRBV7-6	.	TRBJ1-2	TGTGCCAGCAGCTTAGACTCCGCCCAGGGCTATGGCTACACCTTC	CASSLDSAQGYGYTF
.	TRBV9	.	TRBJ2-5	TGTGCCAGCAGCGTAGCCGGGCTACAAGAGACCCAGTACTTC	CASSVAGLQETQYF
few	TRBV7-3	TRBD1	TRBJ2-1	TGTGCCAGCAGCCCCTCGAGAGACAGGGGCAACAATGAGCAGTTCTTC	CASSPSRDRGNNEQFF
few	TRBV20-1	TRBD2	TRBJ2-3	TGCAGTGCTTTTCGAGCGGGAGGCACAGATACGCAGTATTTT	CSAFRAGGTDTQYF
.	TRBV5-6	.	TRBJ2-7	TGTGCCAGCAGCTTGGGGCAGGGAGTCTCCTACGAGCAGTACTTC	CASSLGQGVSYEQYF
.	TRBV29-1	TRBD1	TRBJ2-7	TGCAGCGCCGGACAGGTTGAGGGCTACGAGCAGTACTTC	CSAGQVEGYEQYF
.	TRBV20-1	.	TRBJ2-5	TGCAGTGCTGGCGGCCCCACCGAGACCCAGTACTTC	CSAGGPTETQYF
.	TRBV4-1	TRBD2	TRBJ2-2	TGCGCCAGCAGCCAAGCCCAATACAAAACTAGCGTCAGAGGCACCGGGGAGCTGTTTTTT	CASSQAQYKTSVRGTGELFF
few	TRBV7-2	TRBD1	TRBJ1-2	TGTGCCAGCAGCGCAGGGACAGTCTATGGCTACACCTTC	CASSAGTVYGYTF
few	TRBV25-1	TRBD2	TRBJ2-5	TGTGCCAGCGGAGCGGGAGTTGAGCAGTACTTC	CASGAGVEQYF
few	TRBV20-1	.	TRBJ2-6	TGCAGTGCTAGACGGGCCAGGAACTCTGGGGCCAACGTCCTGACTTTC	CSARRARNSGANVLTF
.	TRBV12-3/TRBV12-4	.	TRBJ2-2	TGTGCCAGCAGTTTAGCGCTTAGGGCCGGGGAGCTGTTTTTT	CASSLALRAGELFF
.	TRBV7-2	TRBD2	TRBJ2-7	TGTGCCAGCAGCTATAGGACTAGCGGGGTTTACGAGCAGTACTTC	CASSYRTSGVYEQYF
.	TRBV5-1	TRBD1	TRBJ1-2	TGCGCCAGCAGCCATTCAGGGGGGAATAATGGCTACACCTTC	CASSHSGGNNGYTF
few	TRBV28	.	TRBJ2-7	TGTGCCAGCAGTTTGCTCTCGGGGGGACAGCCCTACGAGCAGTACTTC	CASSLLSGGQPYEQYF
.	TRBV7-3	.	TRBJ2-1	TGTGCCAGCAGCTTAGCGGGGGCCAATGAGCAGTTCTTC	CASSLAGANEQFF
few	TRBV20-1	TRBD1	TRBJ2-1	TGCAGTGCTACCTCGGGACAGGGCTACAATGAGCAGTTCTTC	CSATSGQGYNEQFF
.	TRBV9	.	TRBJ2-1	TGTGCCAGCAGCGTAGCCGCACCACTAAGCGGAGAGCAGTTCTTC	CASSVAAPLSGEQFF
few	TRBV6-6	.	TRBJ1-5	TGTGCCACCAAGGAAGGACGACATAGCAATCAGCCCCAGCATTTT	CATKEGRHSNQPQHF
.	TRBV29-1	TRBD1	TRBJ2-4	TGCAGCGTCAGCTACGCGACCGGGACAGGGGCCATTCAGTACTTC	CSVSYATGTGAIQYF
.	TRBV27	.	TRBJ1-5	TGTGCCAGCAGTTTCAGAACAGGGTTAGATCAGCCCCAGCATTTT	CASSFRTGLDQPQHF
few	TRBV6-5	.	TRBJ2-7	TGTGCCAGCAGTTACTCATTCCTAGCCTCCTACGAGCAGTACTTC	CASSYSFLASYEQYF
.	TRBV20-1	.	TRBJ2-1	TGCAGTGCCGGTACCTACAATGAGCAGTTCTTC	CSAGTYNEQFF
.	TRBV4-2	TRBD2	TRBJ2-1	TGTGCCAGCAGCCAAGTGATTAAGGGATCTGGGCGGGAGAGACATGAGCAGTTCTTC	CASSQVIKGSGRERHEQFF
.	TRBV6-1	.	TRBJ1-2	TGTGCCAGCACCGAAAGCGAGGGGTGGATCTTCTATGGCTACACCTTC	CASTESEGWIFYGYTF
many	TRBV3-1	.	TRBJ2-1	TGTGCCAGCAGTCGAAACTTAGACTCGGACAATGAGCAGTTCTTC	CASSRNLDSDNEQFF